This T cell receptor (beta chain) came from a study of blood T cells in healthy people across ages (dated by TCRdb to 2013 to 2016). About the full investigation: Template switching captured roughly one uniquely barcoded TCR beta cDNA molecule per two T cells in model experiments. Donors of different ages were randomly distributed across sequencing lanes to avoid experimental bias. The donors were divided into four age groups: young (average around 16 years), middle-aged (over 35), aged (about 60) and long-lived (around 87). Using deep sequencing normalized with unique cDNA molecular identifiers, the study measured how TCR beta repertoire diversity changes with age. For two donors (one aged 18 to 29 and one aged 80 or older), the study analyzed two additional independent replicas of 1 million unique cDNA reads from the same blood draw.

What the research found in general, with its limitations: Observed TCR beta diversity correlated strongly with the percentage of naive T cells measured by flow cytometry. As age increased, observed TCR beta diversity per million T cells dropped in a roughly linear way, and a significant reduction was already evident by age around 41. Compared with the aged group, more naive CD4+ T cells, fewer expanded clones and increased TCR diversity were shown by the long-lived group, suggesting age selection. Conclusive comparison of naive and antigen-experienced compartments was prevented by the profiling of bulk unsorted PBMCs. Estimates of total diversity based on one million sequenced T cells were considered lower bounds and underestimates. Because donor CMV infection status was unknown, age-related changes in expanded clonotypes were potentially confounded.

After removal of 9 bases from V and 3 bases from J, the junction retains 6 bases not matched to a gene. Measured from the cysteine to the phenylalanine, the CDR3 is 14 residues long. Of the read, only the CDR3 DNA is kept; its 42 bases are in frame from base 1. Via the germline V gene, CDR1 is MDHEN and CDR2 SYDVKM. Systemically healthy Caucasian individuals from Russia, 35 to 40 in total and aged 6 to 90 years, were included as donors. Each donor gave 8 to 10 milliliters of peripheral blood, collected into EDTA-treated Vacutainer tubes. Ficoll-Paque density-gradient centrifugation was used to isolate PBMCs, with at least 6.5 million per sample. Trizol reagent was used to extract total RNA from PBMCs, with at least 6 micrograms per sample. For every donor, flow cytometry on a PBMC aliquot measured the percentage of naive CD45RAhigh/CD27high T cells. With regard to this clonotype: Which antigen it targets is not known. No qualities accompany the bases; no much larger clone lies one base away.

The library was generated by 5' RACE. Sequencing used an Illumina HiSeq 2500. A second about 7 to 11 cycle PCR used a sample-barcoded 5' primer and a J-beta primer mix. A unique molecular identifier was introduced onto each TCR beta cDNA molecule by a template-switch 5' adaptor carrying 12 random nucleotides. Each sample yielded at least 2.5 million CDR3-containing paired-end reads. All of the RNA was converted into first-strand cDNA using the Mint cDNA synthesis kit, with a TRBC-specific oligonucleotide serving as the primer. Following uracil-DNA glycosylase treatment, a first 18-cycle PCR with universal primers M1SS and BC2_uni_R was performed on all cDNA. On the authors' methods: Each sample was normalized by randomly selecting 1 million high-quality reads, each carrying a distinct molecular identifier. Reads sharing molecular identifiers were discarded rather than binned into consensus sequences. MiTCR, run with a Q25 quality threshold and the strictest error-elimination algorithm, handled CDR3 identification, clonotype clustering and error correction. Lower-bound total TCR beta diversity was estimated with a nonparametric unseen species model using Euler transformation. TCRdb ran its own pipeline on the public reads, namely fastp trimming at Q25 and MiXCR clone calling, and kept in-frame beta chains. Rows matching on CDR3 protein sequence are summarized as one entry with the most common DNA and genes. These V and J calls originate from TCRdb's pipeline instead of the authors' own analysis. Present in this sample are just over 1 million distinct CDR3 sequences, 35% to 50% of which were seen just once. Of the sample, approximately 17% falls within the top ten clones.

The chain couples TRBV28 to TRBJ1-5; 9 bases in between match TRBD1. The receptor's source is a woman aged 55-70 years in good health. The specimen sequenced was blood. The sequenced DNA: TGTGCCAGGGCGGGACAGGGTAACAATCAGCCCCAGCATTTT. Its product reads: CARAGQGNNQPQHF.